This T cell receptor (beta chain) stems from a study of shared clonotypes between healthy human individuals. Regarding the study as a whole: Clonotypes shared by all four sorted-subset donors had higher generation probabilities than non-shared clonotypes.

CD45RO-negative, CCR7-positively selected cells formed the naive CD8 fraction, excluding terminally differentiated effector memory CD45RA+ cells. Donors comprised healthy HIV-negative adults lacking recent acute infections or vaccinations. As regards this clone: Its antigen is unknown.

Assay: immunoSEQ multiplex PCR; the TCRdb copy retains only in-frame clones and omits some. The data contain some 2.1 million clones, roughly 95% of them singletons. CDR3 size: 14 residues. Deletions cut 6 bases from V and 0 bases from J, with 12 bases between. Per the germline V gene, CDR1 is PRHDT and CDR2 is FYEKMQ (reference sequence). The clonotype was recovered from a man younger than 35 in good health. Some clones in this sample may be carry-over from other donors' samples. The sequenced sample was naive CD8+ T cells from PBMCs. This chain joins TRBV13 and TRBJ2-7; maybe TRBD1 (6 bases). The CDR3 here is CASSTGPSSYEQYF. CDR3 nucleotide sequence: TGTGCCAGCAGTACAGGGCCAAGCTCCTACGAGCAGTACTTC.